This T cell receptor (beta chain) originates from a study of blood T cell repertoires in COVID-19. The overall study: Nucleic acid was either cDNA or gDNA, and it came from T cells, B-cell-depleted T cells, or PBMCs.

The germline V gene has CDR1 LGHDT and CDR2 YNNKEL (reference sequence). The CDR3 contains 16 residues. V trimming: 2 bases; J trimming: 2 bases; junction bases outside the gene matches: 8. Using immunoSEQ multiplex PCR, the repertoire was profiled, and TCRdb retains in-frame clones only, with some absent. The repertoire holds over 200,000 clones, with about 83% as singletons. The chain uses TRBV3-1 (or the pseudogene TRBV3-2) and TRBJ2-5; the match to TRBD1 covers 7 bases. The TCR comes from a man aged 80 or over with acute or convalescent COVID-19. The sequencing input was peripheral blood. The DNA for the CDR3 is TGTGCCAGCAGCCAACCCGGGACAGTAGTTCAAGAGACCCAGTACTTC. Its protein product is CASSQPGTVVQETQYF.